This entry describes one TCR beta chain. The entry originates in a study of blood T cells in healthy people across ages. Then a second PCR, running roughly 7 to 11 cycles, was carried out with a sample-barcoded 5' primer and a J-beta primer mix. Via MiXCR, TCRdb re-called the 5' RACE reads, giving one row per CDR3 protein. Of 1,800,000 or so distinct CDR3 sequences listed, approximately 39% are singletons. This CDR3 spans 13 amino acids. V trimming: 1 base; J trimming: 5 bases; junction bases outside the gene matches: 2. Germline CDR1 is GTSNPN and CDR2 is SVGIG (reference sequence). The TCR comes from a human donor in good health. The sequenced sample consisted of blood. This rearrangement joins TRBV30 to TRBJ1-1; 9 nucleotides agree with TRBD1. The CDR3 DNA reads TGTGCCTGGAGTGCGGGGACAGGGACTGAAGCTTTCTTT. Its translation: CAWSAGTGTEAFF.